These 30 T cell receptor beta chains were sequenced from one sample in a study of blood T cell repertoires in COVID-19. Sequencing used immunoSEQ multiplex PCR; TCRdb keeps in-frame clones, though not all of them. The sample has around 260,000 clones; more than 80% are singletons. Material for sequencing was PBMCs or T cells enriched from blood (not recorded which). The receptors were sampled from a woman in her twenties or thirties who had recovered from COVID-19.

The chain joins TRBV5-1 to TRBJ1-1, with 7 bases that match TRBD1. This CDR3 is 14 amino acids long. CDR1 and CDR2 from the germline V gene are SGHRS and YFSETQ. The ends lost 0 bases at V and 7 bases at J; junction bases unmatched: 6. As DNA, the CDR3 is TGCGCCAGCAGCTTGGGTGGGGCAGGGGGTGAAGCTTTCTTT. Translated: CASSLGGAGGEAFF.

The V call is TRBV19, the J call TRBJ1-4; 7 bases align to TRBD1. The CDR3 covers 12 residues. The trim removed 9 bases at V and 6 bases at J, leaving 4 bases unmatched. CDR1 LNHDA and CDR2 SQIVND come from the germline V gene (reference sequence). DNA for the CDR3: TGTGCCAGCATACAGGGGCATGAAAAACTGTTTTTT. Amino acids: CASIQGHEKLFF.

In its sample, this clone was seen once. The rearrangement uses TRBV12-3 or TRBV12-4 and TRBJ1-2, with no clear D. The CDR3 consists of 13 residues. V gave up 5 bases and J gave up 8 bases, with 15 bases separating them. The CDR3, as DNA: TGTGCCAGCAGTGTACGCCCGGTCGGGGGCTACACCTTC. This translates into CASSVRPVGGYTF.

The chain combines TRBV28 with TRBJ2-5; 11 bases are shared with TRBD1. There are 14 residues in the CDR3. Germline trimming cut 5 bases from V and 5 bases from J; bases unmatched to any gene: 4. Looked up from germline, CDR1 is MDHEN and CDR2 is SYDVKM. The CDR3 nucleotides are TGTGCCAGCAGTCGGACAGGGGGCGATGAGACCCAGTACTTC. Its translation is CASSRTGGDETQYF.

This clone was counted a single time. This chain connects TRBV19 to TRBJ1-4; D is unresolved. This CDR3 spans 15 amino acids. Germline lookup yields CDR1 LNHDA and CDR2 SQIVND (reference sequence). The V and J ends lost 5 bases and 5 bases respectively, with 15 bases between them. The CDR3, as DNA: TGTGCCAGTAGTTCCCCCCAGAATGCAAATGAAAAACTGTTTTTT. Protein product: CASSSPQNANEKLFF. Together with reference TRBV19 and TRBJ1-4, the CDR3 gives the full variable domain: DGGITQSPKYLFRKEGQNVTLSCEQNLNHDAMYWYRQDPGQGLRLIYYSQIVNDFQKGDIAEGYSVSREKKESFPLTVTSAQKNPTAFYLCASSSPQNANEKLFFGSGTQLSVL.

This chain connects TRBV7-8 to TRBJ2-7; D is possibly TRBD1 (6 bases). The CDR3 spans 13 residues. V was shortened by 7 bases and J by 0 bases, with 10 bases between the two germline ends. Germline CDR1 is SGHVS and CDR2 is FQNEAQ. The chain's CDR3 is CASTLGGSYEQYF. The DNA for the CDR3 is TGTGCCAGCACCCTAGGGGGCTCCTACGAGCAGTACTTC.

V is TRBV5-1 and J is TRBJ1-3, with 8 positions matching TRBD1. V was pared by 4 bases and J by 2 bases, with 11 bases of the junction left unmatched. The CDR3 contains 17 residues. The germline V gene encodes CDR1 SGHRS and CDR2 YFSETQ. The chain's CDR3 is CASSLEGADRAGNTIYF. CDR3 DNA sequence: TGCGCCAGCAGCCTGGAGGGTGCGGACAGGGCTGGAAACACCATATATTTT.

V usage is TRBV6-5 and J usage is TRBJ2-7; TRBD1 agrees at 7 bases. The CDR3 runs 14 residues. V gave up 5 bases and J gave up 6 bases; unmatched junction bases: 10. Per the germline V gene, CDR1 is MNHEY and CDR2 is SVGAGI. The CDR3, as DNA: TGTGCCAGCAGTAGAGGGACAGACCTCGGCGAGCAGTACTTC. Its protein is CASSRGTDLGEQYF.

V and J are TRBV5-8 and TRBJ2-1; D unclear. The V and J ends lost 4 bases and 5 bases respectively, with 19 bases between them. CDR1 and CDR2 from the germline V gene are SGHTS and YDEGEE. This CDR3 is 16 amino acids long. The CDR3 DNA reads TGTGCCAGCAGCCCCCCTGCCACACCTCAAAACAATGAGCAGTTCTTC. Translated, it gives CASSPPATPQNNEQFF. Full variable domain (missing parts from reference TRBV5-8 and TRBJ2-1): EAGVTQSPTHLIKTRGQQATLRCSPISGHTSVYWYQQALGLGLQFLLWYDEGEERNRGNFPPRFSGRQFPNYSSELNVNALELEDSALYLCASSPPATPQNNEQFFGPGTRLTVL.

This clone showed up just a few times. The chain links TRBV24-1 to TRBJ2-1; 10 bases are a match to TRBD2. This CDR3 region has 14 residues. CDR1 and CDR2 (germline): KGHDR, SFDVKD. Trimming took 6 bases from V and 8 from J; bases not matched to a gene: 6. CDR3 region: CATSPAGGPYEQFF. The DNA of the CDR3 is TGTGCCACCAGTCCAGCGGGAGGGCCGTATGAGCAGTTCTTC.

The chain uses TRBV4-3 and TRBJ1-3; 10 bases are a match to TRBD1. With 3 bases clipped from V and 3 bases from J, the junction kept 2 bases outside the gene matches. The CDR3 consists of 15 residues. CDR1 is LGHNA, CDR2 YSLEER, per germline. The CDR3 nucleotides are TGCGCCAGCAGCCAGGGGACAGGGGATGGAAACACCATATATTTT. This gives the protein CASSQGTGDGNTIYF.

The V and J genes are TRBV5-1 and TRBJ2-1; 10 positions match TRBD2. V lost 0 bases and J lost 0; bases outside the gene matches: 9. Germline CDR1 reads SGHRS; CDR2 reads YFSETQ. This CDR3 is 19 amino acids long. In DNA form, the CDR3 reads TGCGCCAGCAGCTTGGCGGGACTAGCGTCCATGAGCTCCTACAATGAGCAGTTCTTC. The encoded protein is CASSLAGLASMSSYNEQFF.

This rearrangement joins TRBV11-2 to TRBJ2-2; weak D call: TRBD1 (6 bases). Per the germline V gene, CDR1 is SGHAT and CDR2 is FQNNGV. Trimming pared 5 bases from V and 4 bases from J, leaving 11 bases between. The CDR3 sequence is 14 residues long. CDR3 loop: CASSPGQPTGELFF. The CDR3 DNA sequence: TGTGCCAGCAGCCCCGGACAGCCCACCGGGGAGCTGTTTTTT.

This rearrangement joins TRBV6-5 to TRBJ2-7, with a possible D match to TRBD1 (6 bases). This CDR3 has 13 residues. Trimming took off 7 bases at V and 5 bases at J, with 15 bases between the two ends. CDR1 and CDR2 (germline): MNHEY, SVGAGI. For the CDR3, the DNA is TGTGCCAGCACCCCAGACAGGTACAACGAGCAGTACTTC. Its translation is CASTPDRYNEQYF.

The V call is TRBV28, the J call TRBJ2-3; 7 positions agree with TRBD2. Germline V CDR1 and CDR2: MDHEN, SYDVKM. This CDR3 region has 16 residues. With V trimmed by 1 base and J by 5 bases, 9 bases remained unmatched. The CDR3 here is CASSLLGEGRGDTQYF. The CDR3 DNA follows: TGTGCCAGCAGTTTATTGGGGGAGGGCCGGGGAGATACGCAGTATTTT.

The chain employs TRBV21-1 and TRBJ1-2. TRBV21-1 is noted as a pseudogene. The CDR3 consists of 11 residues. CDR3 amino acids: CASSPSGSYTF. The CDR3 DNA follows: TGTGCCAGCAGCCCTTCGGGGAGCTACACCTTC.

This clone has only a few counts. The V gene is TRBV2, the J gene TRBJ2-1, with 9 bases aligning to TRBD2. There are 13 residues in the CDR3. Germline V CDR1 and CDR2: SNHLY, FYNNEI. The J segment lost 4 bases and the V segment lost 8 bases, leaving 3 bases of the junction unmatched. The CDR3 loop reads CASFLAGYNEQFF. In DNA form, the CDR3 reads TGTGCCAGCTTTCTAGCGGGATACAATGAGCAGTTCTTC.

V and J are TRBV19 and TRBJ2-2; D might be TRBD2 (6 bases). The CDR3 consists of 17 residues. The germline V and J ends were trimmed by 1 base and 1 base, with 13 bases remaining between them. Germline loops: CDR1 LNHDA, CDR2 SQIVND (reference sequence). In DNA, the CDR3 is TGTGCCAGTAGTATAGGGGCGGGAAGGCGGAACACCGGGGAGCTGTTTTTT. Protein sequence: CASSIGAGRRNTGELFF.

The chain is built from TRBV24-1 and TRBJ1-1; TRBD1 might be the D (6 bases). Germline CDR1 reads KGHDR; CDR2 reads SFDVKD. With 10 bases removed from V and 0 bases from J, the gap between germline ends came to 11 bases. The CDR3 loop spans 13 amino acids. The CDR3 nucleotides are TGTGCCACTATGGGGGCCCTGAACACTGAAGCTTTCTTT. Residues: CATMGALNTEAFF.

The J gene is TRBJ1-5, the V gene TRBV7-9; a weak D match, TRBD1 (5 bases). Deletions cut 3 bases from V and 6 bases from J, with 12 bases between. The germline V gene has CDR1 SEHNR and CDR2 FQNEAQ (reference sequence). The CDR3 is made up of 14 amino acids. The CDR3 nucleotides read TGTGCCAGCAGCTTGGTAGGGGCTGGTCAGCCCCAGCATTTT. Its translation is CASSLVGAGQPQHF.

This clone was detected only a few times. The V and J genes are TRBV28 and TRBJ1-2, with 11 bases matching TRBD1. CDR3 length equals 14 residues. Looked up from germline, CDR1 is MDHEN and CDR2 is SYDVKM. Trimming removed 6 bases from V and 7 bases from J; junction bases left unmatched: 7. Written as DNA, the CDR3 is TGTGCCAGCAGCCCAGGACAGGGGGCGGCTGGCTACACCTTC. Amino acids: CASSPGQGAAGYTF.

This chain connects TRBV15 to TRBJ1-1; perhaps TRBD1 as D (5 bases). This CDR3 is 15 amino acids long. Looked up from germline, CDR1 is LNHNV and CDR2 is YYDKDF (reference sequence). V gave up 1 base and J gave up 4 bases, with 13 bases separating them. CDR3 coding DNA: TGTGCCACCAGCAGAGTGGGGGGTAGTGGCACTGAAGCTTTCTTT. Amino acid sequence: CATSRVGGSGTEAFF.

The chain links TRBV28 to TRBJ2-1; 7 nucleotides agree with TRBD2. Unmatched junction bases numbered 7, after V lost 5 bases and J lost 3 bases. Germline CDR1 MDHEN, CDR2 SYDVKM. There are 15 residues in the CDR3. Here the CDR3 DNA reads TGTGCCAGCAGTACCCCCACGGGGGGCTACAATGAGCAGTTCTTC. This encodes CASSTPTGGYNEQFF.

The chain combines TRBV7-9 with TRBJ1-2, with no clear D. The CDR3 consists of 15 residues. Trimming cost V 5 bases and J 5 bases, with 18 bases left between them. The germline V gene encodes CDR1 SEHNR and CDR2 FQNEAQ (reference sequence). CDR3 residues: CASSPDWASSYGYTF. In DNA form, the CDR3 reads TGTGCCAGCAGCCCAGATTGGGCCAGCTCGTATGGCTACACCTTC.

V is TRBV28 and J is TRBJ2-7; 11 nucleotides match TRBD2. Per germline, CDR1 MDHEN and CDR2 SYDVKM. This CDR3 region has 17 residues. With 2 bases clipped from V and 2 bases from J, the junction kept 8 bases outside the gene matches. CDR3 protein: CASSLKSTSGTTYEQYF. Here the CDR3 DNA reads TGTGCCAGCAGTTTAAAATCGACTAGCGGGACTACCTACGAGCAGTACTTC.

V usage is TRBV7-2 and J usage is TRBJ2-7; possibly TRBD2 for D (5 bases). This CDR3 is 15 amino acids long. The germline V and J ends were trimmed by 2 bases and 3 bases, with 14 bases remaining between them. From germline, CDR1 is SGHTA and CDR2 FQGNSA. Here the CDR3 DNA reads TGTGCCAGCAGCTTAACTGCGGGTCGGTACTACGAGCAGTACTTC. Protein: CASSLTAGRYYEQYF.

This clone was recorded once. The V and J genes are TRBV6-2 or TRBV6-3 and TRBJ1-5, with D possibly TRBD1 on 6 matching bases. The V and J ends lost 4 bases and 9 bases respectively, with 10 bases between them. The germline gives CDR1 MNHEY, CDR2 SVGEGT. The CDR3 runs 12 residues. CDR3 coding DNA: TGTGCCAGCAGTTTTGGGGGCCGGCCCCAGCATTTT. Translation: CASSFGGRPQHF.

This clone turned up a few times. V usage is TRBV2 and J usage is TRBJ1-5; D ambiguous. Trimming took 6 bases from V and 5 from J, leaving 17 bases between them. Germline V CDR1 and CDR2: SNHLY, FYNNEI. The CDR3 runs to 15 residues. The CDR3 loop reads CASRDGRVVDQPQHF. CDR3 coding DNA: TGTGCCAGCAGGGATGGGAGGGTGGTTGATCAGCCCCAGCATTTT.

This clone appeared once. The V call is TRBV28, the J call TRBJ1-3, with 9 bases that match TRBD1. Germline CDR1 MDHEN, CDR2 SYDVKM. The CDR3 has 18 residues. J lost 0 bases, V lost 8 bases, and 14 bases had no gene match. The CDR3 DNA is TGTGCCAGCGGGACAGGGACTGGGTATTACCGCTCTGGAAACACCATATATTTT. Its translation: CASGTGTGYYRSGNTIYF.

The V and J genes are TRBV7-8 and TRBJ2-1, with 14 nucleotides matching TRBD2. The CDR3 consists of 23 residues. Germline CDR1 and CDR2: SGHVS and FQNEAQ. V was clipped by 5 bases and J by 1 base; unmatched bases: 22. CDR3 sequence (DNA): TGTGCCAGCAGCCCCAGCGGGTTTGGCTCAGGGACTAGCGGGAGAGTGTCCTACAATGAGCAGTTCTTC. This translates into CASSPSGFGSGTSGRVSYNEQFF.